Each of the 3 T cell receptor beta chains below was sequenced from the same sample in a study of T cells in Graves' hyperthyroidism and ophthalmopathy. Amplified TCR beta CDR3 regions derived from RNA transcripts. HTBI primers were the set used in a first-round RT-PCR of the TCR CDR3. Each CDR3 protein is one row after TCRdb ran MiXCR on the multiplex PCR reads. The sample has about 420,000 distinct CDR3 sequences; roughly 15% are singletons. The source material was blood. These receptors all come from a woman under 30 with Graves' hyperthyroidism.

The V gene is TRBV10-2, the J gene TRBJ2-3; TRBD2 aligns across 12 bases. V was clipped by 4 bases and J by 0 bases; unmatched bases: 2. This CDR3 is built from 16 residues. Germline CDR1 is WSHSY and CDR2 is SAAADI. Here the CDR3 DNA reads TGCGCCAGCAGTGGACTAGCGGGAGTCAGCACAGATACGCAGTATTTT. Its translation is CASSGLAGVSTDTQYF.

This sequence joins TRBV6-1 and TRBJ1-1; 12 bases line up with TRBD1. CDR3 length equals 17 residues. V trimming: 5 bases; J trimming: 1 base; junction bases outside the gene matches: 8. CDR1 is MNHNS, CDR2 SASEGT, per germline. CDR3 nucleotides: TGTGCCAGCAGTCGCCCGGGACAGGGGGCCCCGAACACTGAAGCTTTCTTT. This gives the protein CASSRPGQGAPNTEAFF.

The genes are TRBV15 and TRBJ1-5, with D tentatively TRBD1 (6 bases). Germline CDR1 and CDR2: LNHNV and YYDKDF (reference sequence). The CDR3 sequence is 16 residues long. V was clipped by 5 bases and J by 1 base, with 15 bases between them. The CDR3 nucleotides are TGTGCCACCAGCTGGGGGGGCAGGGCGAGCAATCAGCCCCAGCATTTT. Its protein is CATSWGGRASNQPQHF.